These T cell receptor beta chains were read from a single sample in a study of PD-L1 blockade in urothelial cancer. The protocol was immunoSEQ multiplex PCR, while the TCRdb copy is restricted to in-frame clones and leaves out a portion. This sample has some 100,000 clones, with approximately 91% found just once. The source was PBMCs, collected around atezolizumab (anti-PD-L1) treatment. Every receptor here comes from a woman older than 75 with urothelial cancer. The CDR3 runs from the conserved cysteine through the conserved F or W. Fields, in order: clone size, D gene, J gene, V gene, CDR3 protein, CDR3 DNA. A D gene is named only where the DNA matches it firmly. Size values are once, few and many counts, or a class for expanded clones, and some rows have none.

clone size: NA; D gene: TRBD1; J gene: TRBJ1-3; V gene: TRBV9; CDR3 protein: CASSVGQGSGNTIYF; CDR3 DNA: TGTGCCAGCAGCGTTGGACAGGGCTCTGGAAACACCATATATTTT
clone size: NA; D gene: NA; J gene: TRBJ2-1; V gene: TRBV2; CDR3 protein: CASSAQGEQFF; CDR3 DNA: TGTGCCAGCAGCGCCCAGGGTGAGCAGTTCTTC
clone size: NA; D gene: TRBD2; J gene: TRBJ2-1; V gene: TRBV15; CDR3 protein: CATSVTVAGGSSHPNNEQFF; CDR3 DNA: TGTGCCACCAGCGTCACCGTAGCGGGAGGATCCTCCCACCCCAACAATGAGCAGTTCTTC
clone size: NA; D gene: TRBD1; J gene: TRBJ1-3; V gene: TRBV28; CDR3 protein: CASSPSGGALNTIYF; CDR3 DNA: TGTGCCAGCAGCCCTTCAGGGGGAGCTTTGAACACCATATATTTT
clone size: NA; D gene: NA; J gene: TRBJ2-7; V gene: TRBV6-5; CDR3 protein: CASHSLTSSSYEQYF; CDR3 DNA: TGTGCCAGCCATAGCCTAACTTCTAGCTCCTACGAGCAGTACTTC
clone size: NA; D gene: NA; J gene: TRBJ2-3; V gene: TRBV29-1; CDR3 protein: CSVPDRYF; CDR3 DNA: TGCAGCGTCCCGGACAGATATTTT
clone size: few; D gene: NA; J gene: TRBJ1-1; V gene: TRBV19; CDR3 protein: CASSISRAGNTEAFF; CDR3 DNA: TGTGCCAGTAGTATAAGCAGGGCTGGGAACACTGAAGCTTTCTTT
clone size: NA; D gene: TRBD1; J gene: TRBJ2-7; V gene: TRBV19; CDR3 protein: CASSLGTGGYEQYF; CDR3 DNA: TGTGCCAGTAGTTTGGGGACAGGGGGCTACGAGCAGTACTTC
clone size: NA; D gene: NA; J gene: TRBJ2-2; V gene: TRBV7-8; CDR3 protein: CASSLVGGASGELFF; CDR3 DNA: TGTGCCAGCAGCTTAGTGGGGGGGGCCAGCGGGGAGCTGTTTTTT
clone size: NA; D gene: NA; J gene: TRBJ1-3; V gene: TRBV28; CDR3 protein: CASSLGGGLSGNTIYF; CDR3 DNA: TGTGCCAGCAGTTTAGGGGGGGGATTATCTGGAAACACCATATATTTT
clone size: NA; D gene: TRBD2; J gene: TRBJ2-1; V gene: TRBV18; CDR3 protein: CASSVTGTSNEQFF; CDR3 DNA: TGTGCCAGCTCAGTCACCGGGACTAGTAATGAGCAGTTCTTC
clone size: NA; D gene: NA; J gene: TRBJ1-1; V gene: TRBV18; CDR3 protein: CASSPGQSEAFF; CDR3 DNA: TGTGCCAGCTCCCCTGGACAGTCCGAAGCTTTCTTT
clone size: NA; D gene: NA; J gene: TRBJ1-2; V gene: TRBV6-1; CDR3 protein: CASSEVPNSPGYTF; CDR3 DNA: TGTGCCAGCAGTGAGGTGCCGAACTCCCCTGGCTACACCTTC
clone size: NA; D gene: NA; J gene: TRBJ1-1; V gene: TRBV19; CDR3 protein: CASSKRGGRTDTEAFF; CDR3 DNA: TGTGCCAGTAGTAAACGGGGTGGCAGGACGGACACTGAAGCTTTCTTT
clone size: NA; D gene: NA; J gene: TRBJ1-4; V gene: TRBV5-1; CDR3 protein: CASSETRGQPINEKLFF; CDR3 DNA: TGCGCCAGCAGCGAGACCCGCGGACAGCCCATAAATGAAAAACTGTTTTTT
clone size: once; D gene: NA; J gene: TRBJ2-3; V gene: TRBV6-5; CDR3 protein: CASSYSQRGTDTQYF; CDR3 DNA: TGTGCCAGCAGTTACTCGCAGCGGGGCACAGATACGCAGTATTTT
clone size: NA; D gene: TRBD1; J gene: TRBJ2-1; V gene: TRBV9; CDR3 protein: CASSADRAPYNEQFF; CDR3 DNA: TGTGCCAGCAGCGCCGACAGGGCCCCCTACAATGAGCAGTTCTTC
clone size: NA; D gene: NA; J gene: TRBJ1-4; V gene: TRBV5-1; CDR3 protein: CASSPPTGPNEKLFF; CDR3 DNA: TGCGCCAGCAGCCCACCAACAGGTCCGAATGAAAAACTGTTTTTT
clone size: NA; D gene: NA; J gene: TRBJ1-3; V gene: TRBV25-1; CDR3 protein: CASSEHSGSSGNTIYF; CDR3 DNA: TGTGCCAGCAGTGAACATTCGGGGAGCTCTGGAAACACCATATATTTT
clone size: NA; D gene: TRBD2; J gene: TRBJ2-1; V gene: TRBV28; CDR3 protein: CATGTSGYNEQFF; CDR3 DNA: TGTGCCACCGGGACTAGCGGTTACAATGAGCAGTTCTTC
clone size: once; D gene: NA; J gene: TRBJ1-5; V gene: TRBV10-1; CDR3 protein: CASSKGHSNQPQHF; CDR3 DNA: TGCGCCAGCAGTAAAGGACATAGCAATCAGCCCCAGCATTTT
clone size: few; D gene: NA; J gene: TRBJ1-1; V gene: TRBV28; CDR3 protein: CASSLLETQAFF; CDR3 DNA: TGTGCCAGCAGCCTCCTAGAAACCCAAGCTTTCTTT
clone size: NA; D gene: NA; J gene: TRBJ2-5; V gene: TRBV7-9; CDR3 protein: CASSLAGVETQYF; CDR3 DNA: TGTGCCAGCAGCTTAGCCGGGGTGGAGACCCAGTACTTC
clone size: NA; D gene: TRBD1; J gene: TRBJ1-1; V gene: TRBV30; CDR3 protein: CACQDRVDTEAFF; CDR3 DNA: TGTGCCTGCCAAGACAGGGTCGACACTGAAGCTTTCTTT
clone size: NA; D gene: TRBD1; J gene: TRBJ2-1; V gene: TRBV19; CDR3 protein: CASRGQGYNEQFF; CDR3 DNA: TGTGCCAGTAGGGGACAGGGCTACAATGAGCAGTTCTTC
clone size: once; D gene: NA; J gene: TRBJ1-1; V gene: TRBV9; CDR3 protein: CASSVGVGVTEAFF; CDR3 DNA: TGTGCCAGCAGCGTAGGGGTAGGGGTCACTGAAGCTTTCTTT
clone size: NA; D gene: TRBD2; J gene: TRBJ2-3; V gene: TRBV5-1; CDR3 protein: CASSSASGTTDTQYF; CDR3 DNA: TGCGCCAGCAGCTCTGCGAGCGGGACCACAGATACGCAGTATTTT
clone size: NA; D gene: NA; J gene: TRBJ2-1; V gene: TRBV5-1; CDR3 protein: CASSLEDYGNEQFF; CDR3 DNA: TGCGCCAGCAGCTTGGAAGACTATGGCAATGAGCAGTTCTTC
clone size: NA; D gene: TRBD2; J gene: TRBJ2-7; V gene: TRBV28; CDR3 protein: CASRPSGRYHEQYF; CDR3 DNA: TGTGCCAGCAGACCCAGCGGGAGGTACCACGAGCAGTACTTC
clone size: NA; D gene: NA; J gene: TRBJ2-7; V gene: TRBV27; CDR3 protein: CASSSPGVSYEQYF; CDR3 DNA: TGTGCCAGCAGTTCCCCGGGGGTCTCCTACGAGCAGTACTTC
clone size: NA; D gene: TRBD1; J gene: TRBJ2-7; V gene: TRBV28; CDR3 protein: CASNLQGAYEQYF; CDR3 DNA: TGTGCCAGCAATCTCCAGGGGGCCTACGAGCAGTACTTC
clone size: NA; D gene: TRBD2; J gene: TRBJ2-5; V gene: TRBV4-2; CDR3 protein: CASSPTAGEETQYF; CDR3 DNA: TGTGCCAGCAGCCCTACAGCGGGAGAGGAGACCCAGTACTTC
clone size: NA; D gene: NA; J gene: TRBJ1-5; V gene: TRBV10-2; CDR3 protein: CASSENPRGVQPQHF; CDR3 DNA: TGCGCCAGCAGTGAAAATCCGCGGGGTGTACAGCCCCAGCATTTT
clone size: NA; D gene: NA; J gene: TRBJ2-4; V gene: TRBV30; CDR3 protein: CAWSAENIQYF; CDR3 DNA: TGTGCCTGGAGTGCGGAAAACATTCAGTACTTC
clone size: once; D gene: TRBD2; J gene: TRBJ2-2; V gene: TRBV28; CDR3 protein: CASKRGLVNTGELFF; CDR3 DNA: TGTGCCAGCAAGAGGGGACTAGTGAACACCGGGGAGCTGTTTTTT
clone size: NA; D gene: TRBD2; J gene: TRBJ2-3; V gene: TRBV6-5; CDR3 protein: CASRGDYTDTQYF; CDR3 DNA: TGTGCCAGCAGGGGGGACTACACAGATACGCAGTATTTT
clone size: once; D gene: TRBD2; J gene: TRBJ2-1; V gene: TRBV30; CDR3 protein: CAHGTAGVSQFF; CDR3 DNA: TGTGCCCATGGTACGGCGGGAGTGTCGCAGTTCTTC
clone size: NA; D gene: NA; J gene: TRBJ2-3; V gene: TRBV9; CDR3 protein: CASSPRSGSYSDTQYF; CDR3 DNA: TGTGCCAGCAGCCCCAGGTCGGGGTCTTATTCAGATACGCAGTATTTT
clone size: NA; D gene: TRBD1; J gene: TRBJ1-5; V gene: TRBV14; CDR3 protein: CASSRQGVGQPQHF; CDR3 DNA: TGTGCCAGCAGTCGACAGGGAGTCGGTCAGCCCCAGCATTTT
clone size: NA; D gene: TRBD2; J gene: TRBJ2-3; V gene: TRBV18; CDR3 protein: CASSPLGLAGVTDTQYF; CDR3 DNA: TGTGCCAGCTCACCACTTGGACTAGCGGGGGTCACAGATACGCAGTATTTT
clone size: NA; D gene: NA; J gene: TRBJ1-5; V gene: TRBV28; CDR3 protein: CASSKMGEGEFQPQHF; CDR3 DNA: TGTGCCAGCAGCAAAATGGGGGAGGGGGAATTTCAGCCCCAGCATTTT
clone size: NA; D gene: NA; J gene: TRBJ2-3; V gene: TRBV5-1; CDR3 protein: CASSLGQGLSTDTQYF; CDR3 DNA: TGCGCCAGCAGCTTGGGACAGGGACTTAGCACAGATACGCAGTATTTT
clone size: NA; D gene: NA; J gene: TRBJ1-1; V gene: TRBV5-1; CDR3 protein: CASSLGQGATPEAFF; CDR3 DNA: TGCGCCAGCAGCTTGGGGCAGGGCGCTACTCCTGAAGCTTTCTTT